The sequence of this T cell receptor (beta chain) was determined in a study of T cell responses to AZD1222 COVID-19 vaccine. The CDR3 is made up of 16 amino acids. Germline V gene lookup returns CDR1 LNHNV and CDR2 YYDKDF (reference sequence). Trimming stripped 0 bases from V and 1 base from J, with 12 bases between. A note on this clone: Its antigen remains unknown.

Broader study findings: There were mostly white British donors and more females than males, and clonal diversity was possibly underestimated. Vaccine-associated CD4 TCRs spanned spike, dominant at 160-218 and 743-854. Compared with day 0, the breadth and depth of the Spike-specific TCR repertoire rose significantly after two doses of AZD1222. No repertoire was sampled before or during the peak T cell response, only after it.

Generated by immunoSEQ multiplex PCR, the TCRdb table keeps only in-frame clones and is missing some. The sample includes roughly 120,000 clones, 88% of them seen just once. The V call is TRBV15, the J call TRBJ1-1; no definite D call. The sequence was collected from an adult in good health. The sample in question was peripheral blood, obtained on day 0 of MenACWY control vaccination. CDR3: CATSRDLRAGNTEAFF. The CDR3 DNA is TGTGCCACCAGCAGAGACCTCCGAGCAGGGAACACTGAAGCTTTCTTT.